This TCR beta chain derives from a study of beta chain features in type 1 diabetes (dated by TCRdb to about 2018). With regard to the full study: Mean age, gender distribution, total cell number and subset yield did not differ between patients and healthy donors. A total of over 90,000,000 sorted cells were examined across all samples, and a strong correlation was observed between cell number per subset and RNA yield. In the study, TCRB repertoires of sorted circulating CD4+ T cell subsets from recently diagnosed type 1 diabetes patients were compared with those of matched healthy donors. Regulatory and stem cell-like memory subsets were obtained from only 8 patients and about eight healthy donors, while naive and central memory subsets were obtained from all 30 or so donors.

A single peripheral blood draw of 95 to 150 mL on average was collected from each donor into heparinised tubes. A BD FACSAria II and a panel including CD45RO, CCR7, CD25, CD127, CD95 and CD27 were used to sort naive, central memory, regulatory and stem cell-like memory CD4+ T cells. Purity was above 98% for every sorted population. PBMCs were separated immediately by Lymphoprep density gradient centrifugation and were stained directly, without being cultured. Samples were stained and sorted in pairs, with one healthy donor and one patient per experiment, so that batch effects were minimized. The study at large found these results: Because cDNA was sequenced instead of genomic DNA, highly expressing activated cells could be over-represented, though the groups showed no difference in activation or CD3 levels. Only small numbers of individuals were included in the HLA sub-analyses, which left unresolved whether HLA type had any influence on TCRB rearrangement. At VDJ recombination sites, patients with type 1 diabetes made fewer insertions and deleted more nucleotides, a pattern implying thymic rearrangement abnormalities. PCR may preferentially amplify shorter templates, but because patient and control samples were amplified and corrected together, any resulting skew would affect both groups equally. A moderate but significant shortening of TCRB CDR3 length was observed in type 1 diabetes patients in all four CD4+ subsets. The naive, central memory and regulatory TCRB repertoires appeared to resemble one another more closely among patients than among healthy donors.

V and J are trimmed by 4 bases and 6 bases, and the gene matches miss 5 bases of the junction. As encoded in the germline V gene, CDR1 is SGHAT while CDR2 is FQNNGV. Its CDR3 holds 14 amino acids, cysteine through phenylalanine. CDR3 DNA is the only sequence kept; it has 42 bases, read in frame from the first base. All of the isolated RNA was reverse transcribed with the High Capacity cDNA Reverse Transcription Kit, so expressed TCRB transcripts were sequenced. Deep immunoSEQ sequencing was applied to naive, central memory and regulatory T cell samples, giving an average of roughly 3.6 million total reads per sample. Sorted cells were lysed in RLT buffer and RNA was extracted with DNase-treated RNeasy Micro or Mini kits, depending on cell number. Each cell subset was processed separately to prevent cross-contamination, with patient and healthy donor samples processed together. TCRB sequences were amplified from cDNA with the immunoSEQ multiplex PCR, producing 87-bp fragments spanning the CDR3 region. Sequencing of the amplicons was performed on the Illumina HiSeq platform. As for the authors' bioinformatics: Synthetic template baselines were used to correct PCR bias computationally, reads within Hamming distance 2 were collapsed, and singletons that could not be merged were discarded. By aligning reads against IMGT, V, D and J genes, CDR3 length, and insertions or deletions at six rearrangement sites were assigned. Within each subset, clonotype counts were normalized to sorted cell number, and only after that were true diversity and Gini coefficients computed with the tcR R package. The overlap coefficient, calculated on TCRB nucleotide sequences, was used to measure repertoire sharing. Out-of-frame TCRB sequences from naive cells were analyzed to stand in for the pre-selection repertoire. Entries here come from immuneACCESS through TCRdb and include only in-frame sequences with V and J called. Some clones fail to appear in such tables; in the studies checked, an unresolved V gene covers under half of the shortfall, and the cause of the remainder is unknown. Clone size and V and J calls were adopted from that table, with D and trimming inferred from the DNA. Recorded for this sample are some 640,000 clones; over 12% of them occurred a single time. The top ten clonotypes cover less than 0.04% of the sample.

Points on this clone: Its recognized antigen is unknown. Base qualities are missing; no much larger clone stands one base away.

This sequence was found in a young man with type 1 diabetes. The sequence joins TRBV11-2 to TRBJ2-1, and 8 junction bases match TRBD1. What was sequenced was naive CD4+ T cells from blood. In the paper's terms, the cell subset or site label means: true naive CD4+ T cells. The nucleotides are TGTGCCAGCAGCTCGGACAGGGTGCGCAATGAGCAGTTCTTC. It codes for CASSSDRVRNEQFF.